The sequence of this T cell receptor (beta chain) was determined in a study of shared clonotypes between healthy human individuals. In the study overall: In total, the donors were a couple of women and a few men aged 18 to 49.

Study-wide results and caveats: Clonotypes that were shared across a few donors made up approximately 5.1% of naive CD4 clonotypes. What naive subsets generally showed was a larger estimated richness than memory subsets showed.

A word on this clone: Its target is unknown.

Germline V gives CDR1 SGHNT, CDR2 YYREEE (reference sequence). The V gene lost 0 bases and the J gene lost 2 bases, with 18 bases spanning the gap. The CDR3 consists of 18 residues. Here immunoSEQ multiplex PCR was the method, and the copy in TCRdb shows in-frame clones only, minus some. This sample has 760,000 or so clones; about 96% occur once, and the top ten carry about 0.25%. Naive CD8 isolation took CD45RO-negative cells positively selected for CCR7 and excluded terminally differentiated effector memory CD45RA+ cells. The chain joins TRBV5-4 to TRBJ1-3; no definite D call. The sequence derives from a man aged 25 to 45 in good health. The source material was naive CD8+ T cells sorted from blood. The CDR3, as DNA: TGTGCCAGCAGCTTGGTTGAGGGAAGTTTGGGCCCTGGAAACACCATATATTTT. Its protein is CASSLVEGSLGPGNTIYF.